These 22 T cell receptor beta chains were sequenced from one sample in a study of T cells in localized non-small cell lung cancer. The method was immunoSEQ multiplex PCR; TCRdb's version includes in-frame clones alone and lacks a portion of them. The repertoire has roughly 27,000 clones, 80% to 95% of them found once; the top ten carry around 4.2%. The sample in question was peripheral blood mononuclear cells, obtained before any cancer treatment. Receptor source: a woman aged 40 to 75 with stage III lung adenocarcinoma.

The J gene is TRBJ2-7, the V gene TRBV7-2; D perhaps matches TRBD1 (6 bases). The V and J ends lost 5 bases and 3 bases respectively, with 8 bases between them. The CDR3 covers 12 residues. The germline V gene encodes CDR1 SGHTA and CDR2 FQGNSA. CDR3 loop: CASSLQGYEQYF. DNA for the CDR3: TGTGCCAGCAGCCTACAGGGCTACGAGCAGTACTTC.

V gene TRBV28 combines with J gene TRBJ1-4; D possibly corresponds to TRBD1 (6 bases). The V end lost 2 bases, the J end lost 10 bases, and 14 bases lay between the germline ends. Looked up from germline, CDR1 is MDHEN and CDR2 is SYDVKM. The CDR3 runs to 14 residues. CDR3 nucleotides: TGTGCCAGCAGTTTAGAGGGAGGAGGGGGAAAACTGTTTTTT. This encodes CASSLEGGGGKLFF.

The chain has TRBV13 and TRBJ2-5; 7 nucleotides match TRBD2. The end of the DNA fits TRBJ2-7 better, so the J call may be wrong. The CDR3 has 14 residues. Germline assignment: CDR1 PRHDT and CDR2 FYEKMQ (reference sequence). CDR3 sequence: CASTIWGGSYEQYF. Here the CDR3 DNA reads TGTGCCAGCACCATCTGGGGGGGATCCTACGAGCAGTACTTC.

The chain recombines TRBV11-1 with TRBJ1-2, with a possible D match to TRBD1 (5 bases). CDR3 length: 18 residues. Trimming took 5 bases from V and 1 from J, leaving 23 bases between them. Looked up from germline, CDR1 is SGHAT and CDR2 is FQDESV (reference sequence). CDR3 in amino acids: CASSPHRTRLFINYGYTF. In DNA form, the CDR3 reads TGTGCCAGCAGCCCCCACAGGACACGACTGTTTATTAACTATGGCTACACCTTC.

This clone was seen a few times. This chain uses TRBV30 with TRBJ1-5, with D perhaps matching TRBD1 (5 bases). V dropped 1 base and J dropped 4 bases, with 8 bases sitting between them. CDR1 is GTSNPN and CDR2 is SVGIG in the germline V gene (reference sequence). CDR3 length equals 13 residues. The chain's CDR3 is CAWSGTGNQPQHF. The CDR3 coding sequence is TGTGCCTGGAGTGGAACAGGAAATCAGCCCCAGCATTTT.

The chain combines TRBV29-1 with TRBJ1-1; the D is unclear. The ends were cut back, 5 bases at V and 1 base at J, with 11 bases in the middle. CDR3 length: 13 amino acids. Germline CDR1 and CDR2: SQVTM and ANQGSEA. CDR3 loop: CSVSVAANTEAFF. The DNA of the CDR3 is TGCAGCGTTTCGGTGGCGGCGAACACTGAAGCTTTCTTT. The whole variable domain, remainder taken from reference TRBV29-1 and TRBJ1-1, is SAVISQKPSRDICQRGTSLTIQCQVDSQVTMMFWYRQQPGQSLTLIATANQGSEATYESGFVIDKFPISRPNLTFSTLTVSNMSPEDSSIYLCSVSVAANTEAFFGQGTRLTVV.

The rearrangement uses TRBV7-9 and TRBJ1-5; perhaps TRBD1 as D (5 bases). The CDR3 runs 15 residues. Germline CDR1 and CDR2: SEHNR and FQNEAQ (reference sequence). V lost 0 bases to trimming and J lost 6 bases, with 12 bases between them. CDR3 coding DNA: TGTGCCAGCAGCTTAGCCGGGGGGATGGTTCAGCCCCAGCATTTT. Protein: CASSLAGGMVQPQHF.

The chain joins TRBV27 to TRBJ1-5, with TRBD1 identical over 9 bases. This CDR3 has 16 amino acids. The ends lost 6 bases at V and 5 bases at J; junction bases unmatched: 11. Germline V gene data show CDR1 as MNHEY and CDR2 as SMNVEV (reference sequence). The DNA for the CDR3 is TGTGCCAGCAGACGCGGAGGGACAGGGATGGATCAGCCCCAGCATTTT. As protein: CASRRGGTGMDQPQHF.

The chain combines TRBV7-9 with TRBJ1-5, with D unclear. V was clipped by 1 base and J by 3 bases, with 7 bases between them. The CDR3 is 14 residues long. CDR1 and CDR2 from the germline V gene are SEHNR and FQNEAQ (reference sequence). The CDR3 reads CASSLDGFNQPQHF. The CDR3 DNA sequence: TGTGCCAGCAGCTTAGATGGGTTCAATCAGCCCCAGCATTTT.

In this sample, this clone turned up once. This rearrangement joins TRBV5-1 to TRBJ2-1; TRBD2 might be the D (6 bases). Germline V gene sequence: CDR1 SGHRS, CDR2 YFSETQ. CDR3 length equals 14 residues. Trimming took off 5 bases at V and 5 bases at J, with 14 bases between the two ends. The DNA of the CDR3 is TGCGCCAGCAGAAACCAGGGACTTCACAATGAGCAGTTCTTC. Translated, it gives CASRNQGLHNEQFF.

This clone has a single count. The rearrangement links TRBV30 to TRBJ2-2; TRBD2 aligns across 8 bases. Germline CDR1 is GTSNPN and CDR2 is SVGIG (reference sequence). The CDR3 has 14 residues. V gave up 4 bases and J gave up 6 bases; unmatched junction bases: 7. This CDR3 reads CAWKGSGVAGELFF. The CDR3 DNA sequence: TGTGCCTGGAAGGGTAGCGGGGTGGCCGGGGAGCTGTTTTTT. The whole variable domain, filled in from reference TRBV30 and TRBJ2-2, reads SQTIHQWPATLVQPVGSPLSLECTVEGTSNPNLYWYRQAAGRGLQLLFYSVGIGQISSEVPQNLSASRPQDRQFILSSKKLLLSDSGFYLCAWKGSGVAGELFFGEGSRLTVL.

The gene calls are TRBV18 and TRBJ2-7; TRBD1 is a possible D gene (5 bases). CDR1 and CDR2 from the germline V gene are KGHSH and LQKENI. This CDR3 is 13 amino acids long. Trimming removed 1 base from V and 5 bases from J, with 9 bases in between. CDR3 sequence: CASSPRQGDEQYF. The CDR3 coding sequence is TGTGCCAGCTCACCACGGCAGGGCGACGAGCAGTACTTC.

J is TRBJ2-4 and V is TRBV4-1, with TRBD2 matching 16 bases. V lost 9 bases, J lost 2 bases, and 7 bases stayed unmatched. This CDR3 has 17 amino acids. The V gene's germline CDR1 is MGHRA and CDR2 YSYEKL. The CDR3 bases are TGCGCCAGTTCTGGGACTAGCGGGGGGGCCACCAAAAACATTCAGTACTTC. Translating gives CASSGTSGGATKNIQYF.

The chain links TRBV15 to TRBJ2-7; 9 nucleotides match TRBD2. The V and J ends lost 1 base and 3 bases, in that order; junction bases with no gene match: 4. The CDR3 length is 15 residues. CDR1 LNHNV and CDR2 YYDKDF come from the germline V gene (reference sequence). CDR3 DNA: TGTGCCACCAGCAGAGCCCTAGCGGGGCTCTACGAGCAGTACTTC. The encoded protein is CATSRALAGLYEQYF.

The chain combines TRBV9 with TRBJ2-1, with D unresolved. Germline lookup yields CDR1 SGDLS and CDR2 YYNGEE. V was cut by 3 bases and J by 10 bases, with 17 bases left in between. The CDR3 runs to 14 residues. CDR3 DNA sequence: TGTGCCAGCAGCGGCCGGGCCCCCTTAGAGGAGCAGTTCTTC. This gives the protein CASSGRAPLEEQFF.

This rearrangement joins TRBV7-2 to TRBJ2-7, with 10 bases lining up with TRBD2. The length of the CDR3 is 15 residues. The junction had 3 bases not matched to a gene; V was cut back by 3 bases and J by 1 base. Germline loops: CDR1 SGHTA, CDR2 FQGNSA. The CDR3 DNA reads TGTGCCAGCAGCTTTAGCGGGGGGATGTCCTACGAGCAGTACTTC. Translating gives CASSFSGGMSYEQYF.

This clone occurred once. The gene calls are TRBV7-8 and TRBJ1-1; D gene ambiguous. CDR3 length: 12 amino acids. V was pared by 6 bases and J by 1 base, with 6 bases between. Germline V CDR1 and CDR2: SGHVS, FQNEAQ. For the CDR3, the DNA is TGTGCCAGCAGTAGGCGGAACACTGAAGCTTTCTTT. This encodes CASSRRNTEAFF.

CDR3 in amino acids: CASSSGGLVYEQYF. The CDR3 DNA follows: TGTGCCAGCAGCTCCGGGGGACTAGTCTACGAGCAGTACTTC. This chain links TRBV7-9 with TRBJ2-7, with 8 bases aligning to TRBD2. The CDR3 runs to 14 residues. J was trimmed by 3 bases and V by 4 bases; bases with no gene match: 5. Germline V gives CDR1 SEHNR, CDR2 FQNEAQ (reference sequence).

The chain joins TRBV5-4 to TRBJ2-7; 9 bases match TRBD2. Trimming removed 7 bases from V and 4 bases from J; junction bases left unmatched: 9. CDR1 SGHNT and CDR2 YYREEE come from the germline V gene (reference sequence). The CDR3 has 14 residues. The CDR3 loop reads CASRKDSGSYEQYF. DNA for the CDR3: TGTGCCAGCCGCAAGGATAGCGGGAGTTACGAGCAGTACTTC.

Only one count was recorded for this clone. In nucleotides, the CDR3 is TGTGCCAGCAGCTTGGTCCCGAAGGTTATGAACACTGAAGCTTTCTTT. It encodes CASSLVPKVMNTEAFF. This chain joins TRBV7-9 and TRBJ1-1; D not certain. The length of the CDR3 is 16 residues. The germline gives CDR1 SEHNR, CDR2 FQNEAQ (reference sequence). Trimming pared 3 bases from V and 0 bases from J, leaving 14 bases between.

The V call is TRBV5-6, the J call TRBJ2-7; 7 nucleotides align to TRBD1. CDR1 and CDR2 (germline): SGHDT, YYEEEE. V was pared by 5 bases and J by 11 bases, with 10 bases of the junction left unmatched. The CDR3 totals 12 residues. Here the CDR3 reads CASSSGTAREYF. The CDR3 coding sequence is TGTGCCAGCAGTTCCGGGACAGCCAGGGAGTACTTC.

This clone appeared once. V gene TRBV28 combines with J gene TRBJ2-1; the match to TRBD2 covers 7 bases. The CDR3 has 16 residues. The V and J ends lost 4 bases and 9 bases, in that order; junction bases with no gene match: 15. The germline V gene has CDR1 MDHEN and CDR2 SYDVKM. The CDR3 bases are TGTGCCAGCAGTTCTCCGGCTAGCGGAGAGGGTAGTGAGCAGTTCTTC. Translation: CASSSPASGEGSEQFF.